This T cell receptor beta chain comes out of a study of control samples from healthy donors and cancer patients. Profiling relied on immunoSEQ multiplex PCR, and the TCRdb table lists in-frame clones only, not all of them. The sample lists under 150,000 clones; 88% were seen once. Germline trimming cut 3 bases from V and 4 bases from J; bases unmatched to any gene: 8. This CDR3 comprises 15 residues. Germline assignment: CDR1 MGHRA and CDR2 YSYEKL. This sequence was found in a woman aged 65 to 85 in good health. Source material: blood. The chain joins TRBV4-1 to TRBJ1-1, with 7 bases identical to TRBD1. This chain's CDR3 is CASSQGEQGITEAFF. The CDR3 nucleotides are TGCGCCAGCAGCCAGGGGGAACAGGGGATCACTGAAGCTTTCTTT.